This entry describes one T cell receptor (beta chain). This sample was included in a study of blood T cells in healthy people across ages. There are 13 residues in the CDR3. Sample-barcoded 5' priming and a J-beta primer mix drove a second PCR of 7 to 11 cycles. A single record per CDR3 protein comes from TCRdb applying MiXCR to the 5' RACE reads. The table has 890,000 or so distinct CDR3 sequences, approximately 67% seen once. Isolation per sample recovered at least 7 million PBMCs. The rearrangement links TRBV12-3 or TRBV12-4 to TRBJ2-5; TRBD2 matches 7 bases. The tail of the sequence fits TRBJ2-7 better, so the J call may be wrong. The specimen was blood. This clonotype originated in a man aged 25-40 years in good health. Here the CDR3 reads CASSFAGRDEQYF. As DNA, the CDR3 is TGTGCCAGCAGTTTCGCGGGGAGGGACGAGCAGTACTTC.